These 21 T cell receptor beta chains share one sample of origin, sequenced in a study of CD49a tissue-resident CD8 T cells in human skin. Points from the study as a whole: Healthy skin epidermis held CD49a+ CD103+ CD8+ tissue-resident memory T cells that appeared oligoclonal.

These TCRs are of unknown antigen specificity. Data came from immunoSEQ multiplex PCR; TCRdb stores just in-frame clones and leaves some out. Here the sample spans around 150 clones, about 60% being singletons. Sequencing used CD103+ CD49a+ CD8+ T cells sorted from skin epidermis. The receptors derive from a human donor in good health.

V gene TRBV5-6 combines with J gene TRBJ2-3; 9 bases are shared with TRBD1. Germline V CDR1 and CDR2: SGHDT, YYEEEE. CDR3 size: 16 residues. V shed 4 bases, J shed 2 bases, and the junction held 8 bases outside the gene matches. CDR3 coding DNA: TGTGCCAGCAGCCCCAACAGGGGGCGCCCCACAGATACGCAGTATTTT. This translates into CASSPNRGRPTDTQYF.

Within the sample, this clone is large. This sample includes further DNA sequences coding for the same CDR3. This chain joins TRBV6-6 and TRBJ2-7; 8 nucleotides align to TRBD2. Germline V gene sequence: CDR1 MNHNY, CDR2 SVGAGI (reference sequence). V lost 2 bases, J lost 2 bases, and 5 bases stayed unmatched. This CDR3 contains 15 residues. CDR3 nucleotides: TGTGCCAGCAGTTACGACACTAGCGGAGCCTACGAGCAGTACTTC. Amino acids: CASSYDTSGAYEQYF.

This clone is a singleton in its sample. This chain uses TRBV7-2 with TRBJ2-1; 14 positions agree with TRBD2. The junction had 8 bases not matched to a gene; V was cut back by 3 bases and J by 7 bases. The CDR3 is 17 amino acids. Germline-derived CDR1 and CDR2 are SGHTA and FQGNSA. The CDR3 coding sequence is TGTGCCAGCAGCTTCTCGACTAGCGGGAGGGATAGGAATGAGCAGTTCTTC. Its translation: CASSFSTSGRDRNEQFF.

This chain connects TRBV10-1 to TRBJ2-7; 15 bases agree with TRBD2. Germline CDR1 is WNHNN and CDR2 is SYGVQD (reference sequence). The J segment lost 3 bases and the V segment lost 4 bases, leaving 1 base of the junction unmatched. This CDR3 spans 15 amino acids. The CDR3 DNA follows: TGCGCCAGCAGTGGGACTAGCGGGAGGGTCTACGAGCAGTACTTC. This gives the protein CASSGTSGRVYEQYF.

This chain joins TRBV6-5 and TRBJ2-7; tentative D call: TRBD2 (6 bases). The CDR3 sequence is 14 residues long. V was cut by 2 bases and J by 3 bases, with 11 bases left in between. Germline values: CDR1 MNHEY, CDR2 SVGAGI. CDR3 nucleotide sequence: TGTGCCAGCAGTTACGGGGGAGGAGGCTACGAGCAGTACTTC. Translated, it gives CASSYGGGGYEQYF.

In this sample, this clone turned up once. The rearrangement joins TRBV6-6 to TRBJ2-7; 9 nucleotides match TRBD2. J lost 0 bases, V lost 7 bases, and 7 bases had no gene match. Germline lookup yields CDR1 MNHNY and CDR2 SVGAGI (reference sequence). The CDR3 runs 15 residues. The CDR3 loop is CASTLTSGLSYEQYF. As DNA, the CDR3 is TGTGCCAGCACCCTTACTAGCGGGCTCTCCTACGAGCAGTACTTC.

V and J are TRBV27 and TRBJ1-2, with D perhaps TRBD1 (6 bases). The germline V gene has CDR1 MNHEY and CDR2 SMNVEV (reference sequence). This CDR3 is built from 14 residues. Trimming cost V 4 bases and J 4 bases, with 13 bases left between them. CDR3 region: CASSSGQNLYGYTF. Written as DNA, the CDR3 is TGTGCCAGCAGTTCCGGACAGAACCTCTATGGCTACACCTTC.

There are a few counts of this clone. A much larger clonotype is one base distant, so this may be a read error. This CDR3 is also generated by other DNA sequences in the sample. The CDR3 region has the DNA TGTGCTAGCAGTTTATCGATACGGTCTGAAGCTTTCTTT. Amino acid sequence: CASSLSIRSEAFF. This chain joins TRBV27 and TRBJ1-1; D uncertain. From germline, CDR1 is MNHEY and CDR2 SMNVEV (reference sequence). This CDR3 spans 13 amino acids.

This clone was seen a handful of times. This chain uses TRBV18 with TRBJ1-1, with 9 bases fitting TRBD1. Germline V gives CDR1 KGHSH, CDR2 LQKENI. The CDR3 contains 18 residues. The V gene end was trimmed by 0 bases and the J gene end by 7 bases; junction bases not matched to a gene: 15. The CDR3: CASSPPYTTTGGGSEAFF. CDR3 nucleotide sequence: TGTGCCAGCTCACCACCTTACACTACCACAGGGGGCGGGAGTGAAGCTTTCTTT. Full variable domain (remainder filled in from reference TRBV18 and TRBJ1-1): NAGVMQNPRHLVRRRGQEARLRCSPMKGHSHVYWYRQLPEEGLKFMVYLQKENIIDESGMPKERFSAEFPKEGPSILRIQQVVRGDSAAYFCASSPPYTTTGGGSEAFFGQGTRLTVV.

The gene calls are TRBV13 and TRBJ2-5, with 12 bases aligning to TRBD1. The V segment lost 5 bases and the J segment 5 bases; nucleotides outside the gene matches: 6. The CDR3 sequence is 15 residues long. The germline V gene encodes CDR1 PRHDT and CDR2 FYEKMQ (reference sequence). The CDR3 DNA is TGTGCCAGCAGCGGGGGGACAGGGGGCTTGGAGACCCAGTACTTC. Translating it yields CASSGGTGGLETQYF.

In its sample, this clone ranks as large. The same CDR3 is also encoded by other DNA sequences in this sample. DNA of the CDR3: TGTGCCAGCGGAGGAGCGGGAGGGCCGAACTGGCTCGAGCAGTACTTC. It is translated as CASGGAGGPNWLEQYF. The gene calls are TRBV7-8 and TRBJ2-7, with 10 bases that match TRBD2. This CDR3 is built from 16 residues. The V segment lost 8 bases and the J segment 6 bases; nucleotides outside the gene matches: 16. The germline V gene encodes CDR1 SGHVS and CDR2 FQNEAQ.

This clone was seen only a few times. The chain recombines TRBV2 with TRBJ2-5, with D maybe TRBD2 (5 bases). This CDR3 comprises 14 residues. V was clipped by 6 bases and J by 4 bases, with 15 bases between them. Germline V gives CDR1 SNHLY, CDR2 FYNNEI. CDR3 bases: TGTGCCAGCAGCCCCTCCGGGGTAATAGAGACCCAGTACTTC. Protein sequence: CASSPSGVIETQYF. Full variable domain (missing parts from reference TRBV2 and TRBJ2-5): EPEVTQTPSHQVTQMGQEVILRCVPISNHLYFYWYRQILGQKVEFLVSFYNNEISEKSEIFDDQFSVERPDGSNFTLKIRSTKLEDSAMYFCASSPSGVIETQYFGPGTRLLVL.

The rearrangement uses TRBV5-1 and TRBJ2-3; D might be TRBD2 (5 bases). Between the trimmed V and J ends, which lost 4 bases and 3 bases, there was a span of 21 bases. Germline CDR1 is SGHRS and CDR2 is YFSETQ. The length of the CDR3 is 17 residues. CDR3 protein: CASSQEGSGFFTDTQYF. CDR3 coding DNA: TGCGCCAGCAGCCAAGAGGGCTCTGGTTTTTTTACAGATACGCAGTATTTT.

This clone came up a few times. The chain is built from TRBV29-1 and TRBJ2-1, with D maybe TRBD2 (6 bases). Germline lookup yields CDR1 SQVTM and CDR2 ANQGSEA. V was trimmed by 1 base and J by 2 bases, leaving 9 bases between them. CDR3 length: 14 residues. As DNA, the CDR3 is TGCAGCGTTGAAGGTGGGACTCCCTACAATGAGCAGTTCTTC. Its protein is CSVEGGTPYNEQFF.

This clone was found a few times. A single base separates this from a much larger clone, so it may be a read error. This sequence joins TRBV6-5 and TRBJ2-7, with 9 bases matching TRBD1. The CDR3 runs to 13 residues. CDR1 is MNHEY, CDR2 SVGAGI, per germline. As DNA, the CDR3 is TGTGCTACAGGGACAGGGCTCTCCTACGAGCAGTACTTC. The encoded protein is CATGTGLSYEQYF.

The chain links TRBV4-1 to TRBJ2-3, with TRBD1 matching 7 bases. Germline assignment: CDR1 MGHRA and CDR2 YSYEKL. With 0 bases clipped from V and 6 bases from J, the junction kept 9 bases outside the gene matches. This CDR3 has 16 amino acids. In nucleotides, the CDR3 is TGCGCCAGCAGCCAAGATCCGGGACAGCCCGAGGATACGCAGTATTTT. Translating gives CASSQDPGQPEDTQYF.

The rearrangement joins TRBV28 to TRBJ2-7; 7 nucleotides align to TRBD1. Germline-derived CDR1 and CDR2 are MDHEN and SYDVKM. The CDR3 totals 17 residues. V shed 5 bases and J 0 bases; nucleotides not matched to a gene: 13. CDR3 region: CASSPTAPTGSSYEQYF. The CDR3 region has the DNA TGTGCCAGCAGTCCCACAGCCCCGACAGGGAGCTCCTACGAGCAGTACTTC.

The gene calls are TRBV4-1 and TRBJ2-3, with TRBD1 matching 11 bases. CDR1 is MGHRA and CDR2 is YSYEKL in the germline V gene. The CDR3 length is 15 residues. J gave up 5 bases and V 4 bases, and 5 bases lay outside the gene matches. The CDR3 is CASSPGQGAGDTQYF. Here the CDR3 DNA reads TGCGCCAGCAGCCCAGGACAGGGGGCTGGAGATACGCAGTATTTT.

With regard to this clone: This CDR3 is also generated by other DNA sequences in the sample. This sequence joins TRBV7-2 and TRBJ2-7, with 8 bases identical to TRBD2. The V and J ends lost 6 bases and 2 bases, in that order; junction bases with no gene match: 12. CDR3 length: 16 amino acids. Germline V lookup: CDR1 SGHTA, CDR2 FQGNSA. The CDR3: CASSRGGAGEPYEQYF. In nucleotides, the CDR3 is TGTGCCAGCAGTAGGGGCGGAGCGGGAGAACCCTACGAGCAGTACTTC.

This clone was recorded a few times. The rearrangement uses TRBV19 and TRBJ2-5, with 7 bases identical to TRBD2. The ends lost 2 bases at V and 1 base at J; junction bases unmatched: 13. CDR1 and CDR2 from the germline V gene are LNHDA and SQIVND (reference sequence). This CDR3 region has 18 residues. The CDR3 nucleotides are TGTGCCAGTAGTATACCTCCGTTTCAGGCTAGCGGCCAAGAGACCCAGTACTTC. It translates to CASSIPPFQASGQETQYF.

The chain combines TRBV9 with TRBJ1-5, with a possible D match to TRBD1 (5 bases). Looked up from germline, CDR1 is SGDLS and CDR2 is YYNGEE. The CDR3 contains 13 residues. Trimming cost V 2 bases and J 3 bases, with 6 bases left between them. The CDR3 reads CASSVDINQPQHF. The DNA for the CDR3 is TGTGCCAGCAGCGTGGACATCAATCAGCCCCAGCATTTT.